These T cell receptor beta chains were read from a single sample in a study of Ad26.COV2.S vaccination and SARS-CoV-2 variants. Some clones are missing from TCRdb's copy, which holds only in-frame ones; the method was immunoSEQ multiplex PCR. This table holds 350,000 to 450,000 clones, more than 75% found once. The sample here was peripheral blood, taken in a trial of Ad26.COV2.S vaccine versus placebo. The receptor set was obtained from a person between 18 and 60 years old who received the Ad26.COV2.S COVID-19 vaccine or a placebo. Both conserved end residues are part of each CDR3. D genes are given only for firm matches. The listing skips clone size in some rows; elsewhere it reads once, few, many or a size class.

>TRBV6-1|TRBJ2-3|-|-
CASSEQLDTQYF
TGTGCCAGCAGTGAACAGTTAGATACGCAGTATTTT
>TRBV28|TRBJ1-1|-|TRBD1
CASKAPPGQGNMNTEAFF
TGTGCCAGCAAGGCCCCTCCGGGACAGGGTAATATGAACACTGAAGCTTTCTTT
>TRBV7-2|TRBJ2-7|once|-
CASSFAQVRGEQYF
TGTGCCAGCAGCTTTGCACAGGTCCGCGGCGAGCAGTACTTC
>TRBV5-6|TRBJ1-2|-|-
CASSLGEADYGYTF
TGTGCCAGCAGCTTGGGAGAGGCCGACTATGGCTACACCTTC
>TRBV28|TRBJ1-1|-|TRBD1
CASRHQGTAWRTEAFF
TGTGCCAGCAGGCACCAAGGGACAGCTTGGCGCACTGAAGCTTTCTTT
>TRBV15|TRBJ1-1|few|-
CATSRDSNRDEAFF
TGTGCCACCAGCAGAGATTCAAACAGGGATGAAGCTTTCTTT
>TRBV4-1|TRBJ2-2|-|TRBD1
CASRDAGTGVFGELFF
TGCGCCAGCAGAGATGCCGGGACAGGGGTTTTCGGGGAGCTGTTTTTT
>TRBV11-2|TRBJ1-5|-|-
CASSLGLPGDQPQHF
TGTGCCAGCAGCTTAGGTCTACCCGGGGATCAGCCCCAGCATTTT
>TRBV16|TRBJ2-5|-|TRBD2
CASSPQLAGVPGQETQYF
TGTGCCAGCAGCCCGCAACTAGCGGGGGTCCCGGGGCAAGAGACCCAGTACTTC
>TRBV7-2|TRBJ1-1|once|-
CASSLGLQRNTEAFF
TGTGCCAGCAGCTTGGGCCTTCAGAGGAACACTGAAGCTTTCTTT
>TRBV18|TRBJ2-7|-|-
CASSPLQSAAFIGPEQYF
TGTGCCAGCTCACCACTCCAGTCCGCTGCTTTCATTGGACCCGAGCAGTACTTC
>TRBV7-8|TRBJ2-3|-|-
CASSLEGRSTDTQYF
TGTGCCAGCAGCTTAGAGGGCAGAAGCACAGATACGCAGTATTTT
>TRBV9|TRBJ2-2|-|-
CASSVDLWNTGELFF
TGTGCCAGCAGCGTAGATCTTTGGAACACCGGGGAGCTGTTTTTT
>TRBV5-1|TRBJ2-7|-|TRBD2
CASSLAGGSEQYF
TGCGCCAGCAGCTTAGCGGGAGGTTCCGAGCAGTACTTC
>TRBV6-5|TRBJ2-5|once|TRBD1
CASSRQGMETQYF
TGTGCCAGCAGTCGACAGGGTATGGAGACCCAGTACTTC
>TRBV30|TRBJ2-6|-|TRBD2
CAWSVRPGLAGGKGANVLTF
TGTGCCTGGAGTGTACGCCCCGGACTAGCGGGGGGGAAAGGGGCCAACGTCCTGACTTTC
>TRBV14|TRBJ2-7|-|-
CASSPLGGSTYEQYF
TGTGCCAGCAGCCCTCTAGGTGGGAGCACCTACGAGCAGTACTTC
>TRBV7-2|TRBJ1-3|-|TRBD1
CASSLDFRGLGNTIYF
TGTGCCAGCAGCTTAGACTTCAGGGGGCTTGGAAACACCATATATTTT
>TRBV5-1|TRBJ2-2|-|TRBD2
CASSPSGPNTGELFF
TGCGCCAGCAGCCCTAGCGGTCCGAACACCGGGGAGCTGTTTTTT
>TRBV7-2|TRBJ1-4|-|-
CASKRDMFSEKLFF
TGTGCCAGCAAAAGGGACATGTTTTCTGAAAAACTGTTTTTT
>TRBV5-1|TRBJ2-1|-|TRBD2
CASSWGQAGGPYNEQFF
TGCGCCAGCAGCTGGGGCCAGGCGGGGGGCCCCTACAATGAGCAGTTCTTC
>TRBV6-1|TRBJ2-5|-|-
CASSEWETQETQYF
TGTGCCAGCAGTGAATGGGAGACGCAAGAGACCCAGTACTTC
>TRBV15|TRBJ2-7|-|-
CATSRGPTGTASTREQYF
TGTGCCACCAGCAGAGGTCCTACAGGTACTGCTTCGACACGCGAGCAGTACTTC
>TRBV7-2|TRBJ1-4|-|-
CASSLDRGGPVGEKLFF
TGTGCCAGCAGCTTAGACCGGGGGGGCCCCGTCGGTGAAAAACTGTTTTTT